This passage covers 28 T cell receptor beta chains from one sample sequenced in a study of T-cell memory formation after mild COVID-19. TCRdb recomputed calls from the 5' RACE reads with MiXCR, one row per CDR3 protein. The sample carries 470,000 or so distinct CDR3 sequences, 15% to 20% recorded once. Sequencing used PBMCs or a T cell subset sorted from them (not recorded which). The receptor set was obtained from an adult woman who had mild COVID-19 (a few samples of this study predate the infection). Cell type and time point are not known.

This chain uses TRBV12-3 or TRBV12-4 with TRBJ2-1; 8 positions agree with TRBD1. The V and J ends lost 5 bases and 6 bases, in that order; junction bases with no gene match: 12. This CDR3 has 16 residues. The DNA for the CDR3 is TGTGCCAGCAGTCTCTTAGGACAGGGTGGGGGCAATGAGCAGTTCTTC. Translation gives CASSLLGQGGGNEQFF.

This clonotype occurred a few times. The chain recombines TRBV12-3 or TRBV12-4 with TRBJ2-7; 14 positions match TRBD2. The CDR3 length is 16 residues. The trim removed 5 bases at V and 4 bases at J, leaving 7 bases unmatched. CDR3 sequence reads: CASSQRLAGGLYEQYF. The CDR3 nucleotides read TGTGCCAGCAGTCAAAGACTAGCGGGAGGGCTTTACGAGCAGTACTTC.

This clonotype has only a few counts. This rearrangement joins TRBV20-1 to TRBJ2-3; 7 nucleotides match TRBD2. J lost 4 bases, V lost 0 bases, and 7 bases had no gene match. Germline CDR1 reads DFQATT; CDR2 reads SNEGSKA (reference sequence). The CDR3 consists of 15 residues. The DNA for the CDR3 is TGCAGTGCTAGAGATGGCGGGAGAGTCTCAGATACGCAGTATTTT. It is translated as CSARDGGRVSDTQYF.

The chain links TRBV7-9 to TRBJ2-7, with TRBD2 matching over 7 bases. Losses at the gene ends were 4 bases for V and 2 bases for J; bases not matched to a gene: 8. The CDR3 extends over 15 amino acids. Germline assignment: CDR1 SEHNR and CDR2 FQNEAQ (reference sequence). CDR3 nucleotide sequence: TGTGCCAGCAGCTCCCGAACTAGCGTAACCTACGAGCAGTACTTC. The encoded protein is CASSSRTSVTYEQYF.

CDR3 nucleotide sequence: TGTGCCTGGATCCCAGGGACAGGGGGCTATGAGCAGTTCTTC. Translated: CAWIPGTGGYEQFF. The chain uses TRBV30 and TRBJ2-1; TRBD1 aligns across 12 bases. Germline lookup yields CDR1 GTSNPN and CDR2 SVGIG (reference sequence). With V trimmed by 4 bases and J by 8 bases, 6 bases remained unmatched. The CDR3 length is 14 residues.

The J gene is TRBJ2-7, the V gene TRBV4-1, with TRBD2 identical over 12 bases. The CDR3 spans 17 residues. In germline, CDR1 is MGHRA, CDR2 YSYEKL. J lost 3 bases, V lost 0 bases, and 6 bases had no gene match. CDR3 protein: CASSQDVILAGGYEQYF. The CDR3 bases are TGCGCCAGCAGCCAAGATGTTATACTAGCGGGGGGCTACGAGCAGTACTTC.

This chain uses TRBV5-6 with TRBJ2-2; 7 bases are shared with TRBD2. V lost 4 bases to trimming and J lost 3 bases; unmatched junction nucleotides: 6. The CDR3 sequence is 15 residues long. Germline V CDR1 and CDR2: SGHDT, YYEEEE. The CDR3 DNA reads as TGTGCCAGCAGCCCCATGGGGAGGGACACCGGGGAGCTGTTTTTT. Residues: CASSPMGRDTGELFF.

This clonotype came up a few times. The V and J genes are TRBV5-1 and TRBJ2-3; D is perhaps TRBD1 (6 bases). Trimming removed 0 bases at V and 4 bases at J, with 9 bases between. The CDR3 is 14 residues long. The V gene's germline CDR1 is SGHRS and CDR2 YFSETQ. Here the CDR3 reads CASSLGGPADTQYF. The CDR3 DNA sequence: TGCGCCAGCAGCTTGGGGGGGCCGGCAGATACGCAGTATTTT.

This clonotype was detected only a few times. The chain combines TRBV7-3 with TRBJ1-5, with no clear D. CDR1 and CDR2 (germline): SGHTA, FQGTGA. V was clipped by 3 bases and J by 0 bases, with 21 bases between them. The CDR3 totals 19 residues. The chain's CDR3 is CASSFTHRWEENSNQPQHF. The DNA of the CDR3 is TGTGCCAGCAGCTTCACACACCGGTGGGAGGAAAATAGCAATCAGCCCCAGCATTTT.

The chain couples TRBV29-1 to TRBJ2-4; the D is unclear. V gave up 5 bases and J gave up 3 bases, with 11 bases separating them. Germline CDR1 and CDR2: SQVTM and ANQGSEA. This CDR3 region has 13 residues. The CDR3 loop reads CSVQRDHKNIQYF. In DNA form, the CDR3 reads TGCAGCGTTCAAAGGGATCACAAAAACATTCAGTACTTC.

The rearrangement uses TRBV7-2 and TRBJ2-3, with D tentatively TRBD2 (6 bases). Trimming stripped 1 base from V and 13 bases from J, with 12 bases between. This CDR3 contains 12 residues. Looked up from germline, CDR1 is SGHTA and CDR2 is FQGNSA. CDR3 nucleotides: TGTGCCAGCAGCTTAGTCGGGGGAAGGGAGTATTTT. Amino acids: CASSLVGGREYF.

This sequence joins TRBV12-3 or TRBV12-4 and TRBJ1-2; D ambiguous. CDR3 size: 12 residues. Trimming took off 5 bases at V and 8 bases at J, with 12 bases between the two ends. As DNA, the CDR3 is TGTGCCAGCAGTCTTTGGAGGACGGGCTACACCTTC. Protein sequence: CASSLWRTGYTF.

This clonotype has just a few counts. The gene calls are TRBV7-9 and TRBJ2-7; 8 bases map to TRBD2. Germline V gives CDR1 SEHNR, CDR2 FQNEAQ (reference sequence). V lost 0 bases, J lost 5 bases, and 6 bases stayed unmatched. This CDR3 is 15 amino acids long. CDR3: CASSLAASGSDEQYF. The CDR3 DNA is TGTGCCAGCAGCTTAGCAGCCAGCGGGAGTGACGAGCAGTACTTC. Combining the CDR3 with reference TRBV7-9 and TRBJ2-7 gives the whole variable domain DTGVSQNPRHKITKRGQNVTFRCDPISEHNRLYWYRQTLGQGPEFLTYFQNEAQLEKSRLLSDRFSAERPKGSFSTLEIQRTEQGDSAMYLCASSLAASGSDEQYFGPGTRLTVT.

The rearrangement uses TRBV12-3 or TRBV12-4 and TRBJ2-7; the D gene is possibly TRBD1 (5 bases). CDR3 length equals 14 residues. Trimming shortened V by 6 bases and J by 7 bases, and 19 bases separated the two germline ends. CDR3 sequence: CASRPNHHSGEQYF. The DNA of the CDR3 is TGTGCCAGCAGACCGAATCATCATTCAGGGGAGCAGTACTTC.

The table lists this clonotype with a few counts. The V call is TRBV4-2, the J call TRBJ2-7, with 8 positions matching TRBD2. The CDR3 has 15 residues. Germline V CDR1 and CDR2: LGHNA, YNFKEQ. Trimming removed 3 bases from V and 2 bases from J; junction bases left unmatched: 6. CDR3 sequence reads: CASSQKGLGAYEQYF. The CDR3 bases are TGTGCCAGCAGCCAGAAGGGACTAGGGGCCTACGAGCAGTACTTC.

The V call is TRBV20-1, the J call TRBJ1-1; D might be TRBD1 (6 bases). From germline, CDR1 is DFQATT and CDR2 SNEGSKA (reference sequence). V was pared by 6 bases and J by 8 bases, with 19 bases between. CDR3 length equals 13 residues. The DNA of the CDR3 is TGCAGTGCCGCGGGTAAGGGGGGTTCGGAAGCTTTCTTT. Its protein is CSAAGKGGSEAFF.

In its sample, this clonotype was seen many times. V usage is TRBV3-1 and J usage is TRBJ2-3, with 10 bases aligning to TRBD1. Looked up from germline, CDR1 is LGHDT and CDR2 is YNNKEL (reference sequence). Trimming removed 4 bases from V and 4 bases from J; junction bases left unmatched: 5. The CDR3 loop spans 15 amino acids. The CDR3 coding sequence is TGTGCCAGCAGCCGCGGGACAGGGGAGGCAGATACGCAGTATTTT. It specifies CASSRGTGEADTQYF.

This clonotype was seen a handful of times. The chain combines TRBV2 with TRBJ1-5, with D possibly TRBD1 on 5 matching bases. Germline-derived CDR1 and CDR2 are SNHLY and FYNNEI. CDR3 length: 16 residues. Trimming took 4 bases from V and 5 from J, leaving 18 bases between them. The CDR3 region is CASSGRSGRQYQPQHF. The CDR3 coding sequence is TGTGCCAGCAGTGGACGTTCGGGGAGACAGTATCAGCCCCAGCATTTT.

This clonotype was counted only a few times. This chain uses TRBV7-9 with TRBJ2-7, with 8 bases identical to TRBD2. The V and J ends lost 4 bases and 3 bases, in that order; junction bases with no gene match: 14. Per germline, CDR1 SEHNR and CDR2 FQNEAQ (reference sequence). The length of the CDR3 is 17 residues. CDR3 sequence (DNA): TGTGCCAGCAGCTCTGCCCGGGAGCGGGAGATGGACTACGAGCAGTACTTC. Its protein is CASSSAREREMDYEQYF.

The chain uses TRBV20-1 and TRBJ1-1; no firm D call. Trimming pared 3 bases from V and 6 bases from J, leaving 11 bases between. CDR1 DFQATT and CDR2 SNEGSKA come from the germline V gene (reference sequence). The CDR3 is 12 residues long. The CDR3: CSASRGGAEAFF. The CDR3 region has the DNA TGCAGTGCTAGTAGAGGAGGTGCTGAAGCTTTCTTT.

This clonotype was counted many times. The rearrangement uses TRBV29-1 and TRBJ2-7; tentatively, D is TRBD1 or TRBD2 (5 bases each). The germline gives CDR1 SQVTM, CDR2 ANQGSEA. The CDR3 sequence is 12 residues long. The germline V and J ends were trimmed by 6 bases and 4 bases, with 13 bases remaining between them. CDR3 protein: CSVGTPPYEQYF. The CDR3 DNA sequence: TGCAGCGTGGGGACGCCACCTTACGAGCAGTACTTC.

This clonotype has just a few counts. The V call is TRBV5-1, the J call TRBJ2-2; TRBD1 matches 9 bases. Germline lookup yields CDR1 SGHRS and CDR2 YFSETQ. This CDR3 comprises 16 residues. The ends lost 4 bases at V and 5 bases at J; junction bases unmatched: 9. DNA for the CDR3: TGCGCCAGCAGCCCACAGGGGGCGGAAGTAACCGGGGAGCTGTTTTTT. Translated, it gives CASSPQGAEVTGELFF.

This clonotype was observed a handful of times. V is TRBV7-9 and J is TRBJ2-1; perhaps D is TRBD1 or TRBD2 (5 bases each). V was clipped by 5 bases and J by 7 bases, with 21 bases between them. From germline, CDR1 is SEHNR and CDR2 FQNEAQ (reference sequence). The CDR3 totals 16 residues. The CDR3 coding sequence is TGTGCCAGCAGCCCAATCGGGGCTTTGGAGCGGAATGAGCAGTTCTTC. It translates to CASSPIGALERNEQFF.

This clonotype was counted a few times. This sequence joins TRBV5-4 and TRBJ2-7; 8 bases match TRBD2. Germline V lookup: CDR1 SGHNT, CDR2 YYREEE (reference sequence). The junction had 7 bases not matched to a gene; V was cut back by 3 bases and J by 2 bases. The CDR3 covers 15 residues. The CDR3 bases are TGTGCCAGCAGCTCGAAGACGGGGGGGACCTACGAGCAGTACTTC. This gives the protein CASSSKTGGTYEQYF.

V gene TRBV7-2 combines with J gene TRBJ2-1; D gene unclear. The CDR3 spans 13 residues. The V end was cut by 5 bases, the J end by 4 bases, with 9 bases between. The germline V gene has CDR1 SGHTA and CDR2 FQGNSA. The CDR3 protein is CASSRDWYNEQFF. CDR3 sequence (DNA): TGTGCCAGCAGCCGTGACTGGTACAATGAGCAGTTCTTC.

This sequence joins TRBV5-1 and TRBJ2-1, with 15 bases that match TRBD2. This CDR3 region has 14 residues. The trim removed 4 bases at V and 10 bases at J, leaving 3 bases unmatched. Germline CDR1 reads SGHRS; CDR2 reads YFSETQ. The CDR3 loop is CASSRTSGRVEQFF. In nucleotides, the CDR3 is TGCGCCAGCAGCCGGACTAGCGGGAGGGTAGAGCAGTTCTTC.

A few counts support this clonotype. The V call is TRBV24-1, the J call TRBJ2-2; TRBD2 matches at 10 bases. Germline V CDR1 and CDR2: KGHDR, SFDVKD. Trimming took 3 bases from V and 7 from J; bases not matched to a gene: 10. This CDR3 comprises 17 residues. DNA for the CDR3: TGTGCCACCAGTGATCCCTTTAGCGGGAGGCAGGTCGGGGAGCTGTTTTTT. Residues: CATSDPFSGRQVGELFF.

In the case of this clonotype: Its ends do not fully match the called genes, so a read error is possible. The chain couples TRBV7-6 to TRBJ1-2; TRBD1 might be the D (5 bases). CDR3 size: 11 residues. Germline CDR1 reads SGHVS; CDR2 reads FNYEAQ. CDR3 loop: CASSLDERDAF. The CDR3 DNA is TGTGCCAGCAGCTTAGACGAGAGGGACGCCTTC.